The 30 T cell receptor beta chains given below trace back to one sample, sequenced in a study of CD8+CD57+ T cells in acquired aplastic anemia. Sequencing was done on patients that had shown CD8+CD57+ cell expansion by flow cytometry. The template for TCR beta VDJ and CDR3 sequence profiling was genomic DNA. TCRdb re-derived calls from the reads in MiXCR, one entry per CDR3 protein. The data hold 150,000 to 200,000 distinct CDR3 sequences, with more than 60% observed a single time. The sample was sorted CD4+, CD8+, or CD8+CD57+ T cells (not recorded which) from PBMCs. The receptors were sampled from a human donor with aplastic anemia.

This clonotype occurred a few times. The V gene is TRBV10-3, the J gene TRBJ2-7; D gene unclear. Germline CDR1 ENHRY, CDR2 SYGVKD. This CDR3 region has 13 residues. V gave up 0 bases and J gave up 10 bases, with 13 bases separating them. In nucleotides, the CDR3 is TGTGCCATCAGTGAGTCAGTGGACCGTGATCAGTACTTC. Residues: CAISESVDRDQYF.

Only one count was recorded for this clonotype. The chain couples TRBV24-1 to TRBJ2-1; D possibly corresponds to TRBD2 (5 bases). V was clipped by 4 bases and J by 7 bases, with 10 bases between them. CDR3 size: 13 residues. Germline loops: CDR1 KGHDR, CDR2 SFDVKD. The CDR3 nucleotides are TGTGCCACCAGTGACAGGCGAGGGAATGAGCAGTTCTTC. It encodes CATSDRRGNEQFF.

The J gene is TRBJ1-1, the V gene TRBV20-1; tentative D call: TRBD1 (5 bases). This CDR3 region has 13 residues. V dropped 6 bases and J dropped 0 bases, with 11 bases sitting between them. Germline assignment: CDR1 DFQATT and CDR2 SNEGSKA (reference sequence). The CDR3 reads CSASDIVNTEAFF. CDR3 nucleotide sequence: TGCAGTGCCTCGGACATAGTGAACACTGAAGCTTTCTTT.

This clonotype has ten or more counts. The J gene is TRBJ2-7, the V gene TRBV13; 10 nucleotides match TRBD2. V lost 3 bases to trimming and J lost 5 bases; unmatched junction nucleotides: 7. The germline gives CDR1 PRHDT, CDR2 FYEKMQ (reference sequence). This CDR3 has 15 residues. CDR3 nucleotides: TGTGCCAGCAGCTTTCTGGGAGCGGGGGGGCACGAGCAGTACTTC. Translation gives CASSFLGAGGHEQYF.

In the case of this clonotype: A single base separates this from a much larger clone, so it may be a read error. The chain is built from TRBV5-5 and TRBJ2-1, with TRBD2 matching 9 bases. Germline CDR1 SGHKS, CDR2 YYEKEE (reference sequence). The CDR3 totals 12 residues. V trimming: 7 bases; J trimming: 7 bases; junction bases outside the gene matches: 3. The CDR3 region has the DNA TGTGCCAGCGGCGGGGGGGGGAATGAGCAGTTCTTC. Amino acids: CASGGGGNEQFF. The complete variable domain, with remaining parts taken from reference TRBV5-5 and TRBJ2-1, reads DAGVTQSPTHLIKTRGQQVTLRCSPISGHKSVSWYQQVLGQGPQFIFQYYEKEERGRGNFPDRFSARQFPNYSSELNVNALLLGDSALYLCASGGGGNEQFFGPGTRLTVL.

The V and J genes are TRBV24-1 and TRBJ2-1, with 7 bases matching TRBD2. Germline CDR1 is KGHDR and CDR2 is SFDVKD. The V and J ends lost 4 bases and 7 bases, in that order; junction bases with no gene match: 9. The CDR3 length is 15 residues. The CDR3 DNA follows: TGTGCCACCAGTGAAGGAGGGAGGGCCCAGAATGAGCAGTTCTTC. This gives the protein CATSEGGRAQNEQFF.

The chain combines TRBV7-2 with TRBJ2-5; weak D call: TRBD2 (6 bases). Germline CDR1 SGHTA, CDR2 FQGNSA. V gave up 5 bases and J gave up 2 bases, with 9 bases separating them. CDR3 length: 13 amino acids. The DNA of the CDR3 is TGTGCCAGCAGCCCGACTAGACAAGAGACCCAGTACTTC. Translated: CASSPTRQETQYF.

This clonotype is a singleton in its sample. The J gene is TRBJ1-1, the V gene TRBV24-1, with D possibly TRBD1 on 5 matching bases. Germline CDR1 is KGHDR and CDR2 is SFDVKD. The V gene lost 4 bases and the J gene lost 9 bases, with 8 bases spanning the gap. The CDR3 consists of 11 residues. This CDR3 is CATSERGQAFF. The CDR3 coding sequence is TGTGCCACCAGTGAAAGGGGCCAAGCTTTCTTT.

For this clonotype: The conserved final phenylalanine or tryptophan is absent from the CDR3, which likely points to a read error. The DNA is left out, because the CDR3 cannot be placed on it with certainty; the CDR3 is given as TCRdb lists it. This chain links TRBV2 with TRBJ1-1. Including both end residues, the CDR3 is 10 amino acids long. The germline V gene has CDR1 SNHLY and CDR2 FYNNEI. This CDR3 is CASSDRQPFS.

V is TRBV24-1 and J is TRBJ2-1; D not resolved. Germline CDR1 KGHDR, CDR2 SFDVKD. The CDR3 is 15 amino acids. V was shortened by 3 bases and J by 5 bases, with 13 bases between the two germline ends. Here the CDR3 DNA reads TGTGCCACCAGTGATCCCTTTGGGCCGAACAATGAGCAGTTCTTC. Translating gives CATSDPFGPNNEQFF.

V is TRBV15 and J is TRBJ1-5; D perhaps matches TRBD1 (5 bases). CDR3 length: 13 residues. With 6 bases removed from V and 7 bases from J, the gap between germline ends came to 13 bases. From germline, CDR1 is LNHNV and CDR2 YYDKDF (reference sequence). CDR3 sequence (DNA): TGTGCCACCAGTGGGGACCGCCAACAGCCCCAGCATTTT. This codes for CATSGDRQQPQHF.

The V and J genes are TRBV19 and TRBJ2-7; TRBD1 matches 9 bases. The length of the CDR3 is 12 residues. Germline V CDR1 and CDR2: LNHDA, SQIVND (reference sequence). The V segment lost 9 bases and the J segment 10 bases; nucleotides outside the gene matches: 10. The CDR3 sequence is CASTTDRGGQYF. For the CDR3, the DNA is TGTGCCAGCACCACGGACAGGGGAGGACAGTACTTC. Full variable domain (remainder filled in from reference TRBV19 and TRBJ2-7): DGGITQSPKYLFRKEGQNVTLSCEQNLNHDAMYWYRQDPGQGLRLIYYSQIVNDFQKGDIAEGYSVSREKKESFPLTVTSAQKNPTAFYLCASTTDRGGQYFGPGTRLTVT.

The CDR3 nucleotides read TGTGCCAGTAGTATAGGTCAGGGTTATGAGACCCAGTACTTC. Translated: CASSIGQGYETQYF. V and J are TRBV19 and TRBJ2-5; maybe TRBD1 (5 bases). V was clipped by 1 base and J by 5 bases, with 11 bases between them. The germline V gene has CDR1 LNHDA and CDR2 SQIVND (reference sequence). This CDR3 region has 14 residues.

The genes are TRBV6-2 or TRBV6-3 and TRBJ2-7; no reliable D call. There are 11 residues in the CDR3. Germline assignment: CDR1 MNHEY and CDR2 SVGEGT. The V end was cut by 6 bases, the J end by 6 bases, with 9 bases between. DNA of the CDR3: TGTGCCAGCAGCCCCTCAGGCGAGCAGTACTTC. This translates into CASSPSGEQYF.

CDR3 protein: CAISEALGDTQYF. DNA for the CDR3: TGTGCCATCAGTGAGGCCTTGGGAGATACGCAGTATTTT. The V and J genes are TRBV10-3 and TRBJ2-3, with D uncertain. Between the trimmed V and J ends, which lost 2 bases and 5 bases, there was a span of 8 bases. The CDR3 loop spans 13 amino acids. The germline CDR1 and CDR2 sequences are ENHRY and SYGVKD.

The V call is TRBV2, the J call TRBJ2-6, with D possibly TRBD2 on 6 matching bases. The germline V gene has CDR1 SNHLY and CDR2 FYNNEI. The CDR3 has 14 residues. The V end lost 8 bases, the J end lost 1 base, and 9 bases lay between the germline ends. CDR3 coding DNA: TGTGCCAGCGGAGGGGTTTCTGGGGCCAACGTCCTGACTTTC. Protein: CASGGVSGANVLTF.

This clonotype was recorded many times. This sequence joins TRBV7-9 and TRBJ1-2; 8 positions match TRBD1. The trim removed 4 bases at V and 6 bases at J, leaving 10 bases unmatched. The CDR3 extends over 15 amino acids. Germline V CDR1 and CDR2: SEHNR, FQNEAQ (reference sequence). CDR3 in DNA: TGTGCCAGCAGCTCCCAGACAGGGGATGAAGATGGCTACACCTTC. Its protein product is CASSSQTGDEDGYTF.

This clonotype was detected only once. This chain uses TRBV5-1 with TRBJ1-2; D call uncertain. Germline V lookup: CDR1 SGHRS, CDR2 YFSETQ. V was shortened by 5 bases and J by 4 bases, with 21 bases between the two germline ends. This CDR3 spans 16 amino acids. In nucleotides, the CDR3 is TGCGCCAGCAGTGCCGGCCCAGGCGGGATGGGCTATGGCTACACCTTC. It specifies CASSAGPGGMGYGYTF.

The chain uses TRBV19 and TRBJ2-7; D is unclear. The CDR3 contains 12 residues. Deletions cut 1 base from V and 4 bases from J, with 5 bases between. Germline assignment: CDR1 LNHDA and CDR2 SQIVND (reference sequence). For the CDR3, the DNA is TGTGCCAGTAGTATAGGGGCGTACGAGCAGTACTTC. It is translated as CASSIGAYEQYF.

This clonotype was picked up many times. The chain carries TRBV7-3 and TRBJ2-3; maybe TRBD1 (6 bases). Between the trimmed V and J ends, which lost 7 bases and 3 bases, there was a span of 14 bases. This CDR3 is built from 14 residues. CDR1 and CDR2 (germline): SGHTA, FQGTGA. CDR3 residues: CASTIGGLTDTQYF. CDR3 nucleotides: TGTGCCAGCACCATAGGGGGTTTAACAGATACGCAGTATTTT.

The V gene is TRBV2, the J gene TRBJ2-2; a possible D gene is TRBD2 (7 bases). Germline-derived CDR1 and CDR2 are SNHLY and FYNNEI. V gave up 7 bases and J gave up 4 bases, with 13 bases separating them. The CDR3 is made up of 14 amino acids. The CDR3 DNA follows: TGTGCCAGCATTGGAGGGGGGGTCACCGGGGAGCTGTTTTTT. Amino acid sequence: CASIGGGVTGELFF.

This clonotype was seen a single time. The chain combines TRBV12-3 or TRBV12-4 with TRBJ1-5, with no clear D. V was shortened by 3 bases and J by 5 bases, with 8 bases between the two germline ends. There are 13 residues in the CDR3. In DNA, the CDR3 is TGTGCCAGCAGTTTTACGGGGTATCAGCCCCAGCATTTT. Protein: CASSFTGYQPQHF.

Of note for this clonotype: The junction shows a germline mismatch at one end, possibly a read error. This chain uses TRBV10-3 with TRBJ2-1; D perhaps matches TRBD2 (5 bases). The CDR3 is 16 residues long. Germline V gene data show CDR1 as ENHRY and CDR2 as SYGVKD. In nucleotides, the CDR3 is TGTGCCATCAGTGTCGGAAGTGCTAGCTTGGGCAATGCGCAGTTCTTC. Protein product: CAISVGSASLGNAQFF.

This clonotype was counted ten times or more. Here the CDR3 DNA reads TGTGCCACCAGTGATCCCCGTGGAGATACGCAGTATTTT. Translation: CATSDPRGDTQYF. The chain links TRBV24-1 to TRBJ2-3, with no clear D. V lost 3 bases and J 5 bases, leaving 8 bases between the germline ends. Germline V gives CDR1 KGHDR, CDR2 SFDVKD. CDR3 length equals 13 residues.

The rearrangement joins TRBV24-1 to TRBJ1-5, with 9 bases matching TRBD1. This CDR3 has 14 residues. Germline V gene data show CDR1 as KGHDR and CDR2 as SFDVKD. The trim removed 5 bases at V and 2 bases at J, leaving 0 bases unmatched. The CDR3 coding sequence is TGTGCCACCAGTGGGACAGGGGGCAATCAGCCCCAGCATTTT. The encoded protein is CATSGTGGNQPQHF.

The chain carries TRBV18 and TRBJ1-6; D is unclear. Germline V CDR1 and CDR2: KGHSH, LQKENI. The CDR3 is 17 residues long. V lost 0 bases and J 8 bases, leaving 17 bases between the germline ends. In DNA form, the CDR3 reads TGTGCCAGCTCACCACCGGTTCGCAGTCGCCCAGATTCACCCCTCCACTTT. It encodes CASSPPVRSRPDSPLHF.

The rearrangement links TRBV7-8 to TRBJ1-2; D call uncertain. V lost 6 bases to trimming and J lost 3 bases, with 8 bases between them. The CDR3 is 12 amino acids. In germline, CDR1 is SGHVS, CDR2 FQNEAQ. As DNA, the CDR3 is TGTGCCAGCAGTGTGGGAGACTATGGCTACACCTTC. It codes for CASSVGDYGYTF.

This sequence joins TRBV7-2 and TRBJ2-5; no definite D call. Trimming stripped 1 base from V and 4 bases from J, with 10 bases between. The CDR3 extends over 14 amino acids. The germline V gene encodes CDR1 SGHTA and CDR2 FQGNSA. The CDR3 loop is CASSLGRGRETQYF. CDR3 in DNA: TGTGCCAGCAGCTTAGGCCGTGGTCGAGAGACCCAGTACTTC.

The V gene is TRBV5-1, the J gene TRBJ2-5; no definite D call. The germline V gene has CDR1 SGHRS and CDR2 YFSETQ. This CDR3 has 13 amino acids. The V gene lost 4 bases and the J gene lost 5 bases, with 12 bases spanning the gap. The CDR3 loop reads CASSQGIGETQYF. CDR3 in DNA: TGCGCCAGCAGCCAAGGGATAGGGGAGACCCAGTACTTC.

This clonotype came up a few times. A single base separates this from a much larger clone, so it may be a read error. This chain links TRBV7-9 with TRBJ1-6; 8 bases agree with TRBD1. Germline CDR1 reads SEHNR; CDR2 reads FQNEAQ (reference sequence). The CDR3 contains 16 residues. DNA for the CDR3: TGTGCCAGCAGCCCTTGGCAGGGGGCGGATAATTCACCCCTCCGCTTT. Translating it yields CASSPWQGADNSPLRF.